Only one count was recorded for the clone carrying this TCR beta chain. The antigen is undetermined. This sample stems from a study of cytomegalovirus exposure and HLA in healthy donors. PCR primers comprised 60 Vbeta and 13 Jbeta primers. The table came from immunoSEQ multiplex PCR; TCRdb's copy has only in-frame clones and leaves some out. Of around 170,000 clones listed, around 80% are singletons. Study results and limitations: With DRB1 most and HLA-C fewest, TCR association rates differed between HLA loci in a later analysis.

Germline lookup yields CDR1 SGHDT and CDR2 YYEEEE. This CDR3 is built from 15 residues. Trimming took 3 bases from V and 6 from J; bases not matched to a gene: 6. This sequence was found in a man aged 40-55 years in good health and CMV-seronegative. The chain is built from TRBV5-6 and TRBJ2-7, with 13 positions matching TRBD2. The source material was PBMCs. CDR3 nucleotide sequence: TGTGCCAGCAGCTCACTAGCGGGAGGGCCGTCCGAGCAGTACTTC. Its translation is CASSSLAGGPSEQYF.